These 24 T cell receptor beta chains originate from one sample sequenced in a study of T cell responses to AZD1222 COVID-19 vaccine. Assay: immunoSEQ multiplex PCR; the TCRdb copy retains only in-frame clones and omits some. This table has about 150,000 clones, approximately 86% appearing once. Specimen: peripheral blood, collected 28 days after the second dose of the MenACWY control vaccine. These TCRs come from an adult who received the MenACWY meningococcal vaccine as a control.

The rearrangement joins TRBV30 to TRBJ2-6; D not resolved. Germline V lookup: CDR1 GTSNPN, CDR2 SVGIG (reference sequence). This CDR3 comprises 15 residues. V lost 0 bases, J lost 0 bases, and 6 bases lay in between. CDR3 sequence reads: CAWSVWASGANVLTF. CDR3 DNA sequence: TGTGCCTGGAGTGTATGGGCCTCTGGGGCCAACGTCCTGACTTTC.

Remarks on this clone: Other DNA sequences within the sample encode an identical CDR3. V and J are TRBV5-1 and TRBJ2-5; maybe TRBD1 (6 bases). Germline CDR1 SGHRS, CDR2 YFSETQ. Trimming left V 4 bases short and J 4 bases short, with 14 bases between. This CDR3 comprises 14 residues. CDR3 in DNA: TGCGCCAGCAGCCCAGGGACATCGGGAGAGACCCAGTACTTC. This sequence encodes CASSPGTSGETQYF.

In this sample, this clone turned up a few times. The rearrangement uses TRBV6-2 or TRBV6-3 and TRBJ1-1; maybe TRBD1 (5 bases). Germline values: CDR1 MNHEY, CDR2 SVGEGT. Trimming stripped 4 bases from V and 10 bases from J, with 16 bases between. The CDR3 has 13 amino acids. The CDR3 loop is CASSSTSGGGAFF. The CDR3 DNA reads as TGTGCCAGCAGTTCAACTTCGGGTGGGGGAGCTTTCTTT.

On this clone: Additional DNA sequences in this sample encode the identical CDR3. V is TRBV7-2 and J is TRBJ2-1; 7 positions agree with TRBD2. J gave up 3 bases and V 1 base, and 0 bases lay outside the gene matches. CDR1 is SGHTA and CDR2 is FQGNSA in the germline V gene. This CDR3 has 14 amino acids. CDR3 nucleotide sequence: TGTGCCAGCAGCTTAGGCGGGAGCTACAATGAGCAGTTCTTC. This codes for CASSLGGSYNEQFF.

This chain connects TRBV5-1 to TRBJ2-5; 9 bases align to TRBD1. The junction had 6 bases not matched to a gene; V was cut back by 4 bases and J by 5 bases. This CDR3 contains 14 residues. Looked up from germline, CDR1 is SGHRS and CDR2 is YFSETQ. DNA for the CDR3: TGCGCCAGCAGCCCTACAGGGGGCTGGGAGACCCAGTACTTC. It specifies CASSPTGGWETQYF.

The rearrangement uses TRBV24-1 and TRBJ2-2; D is undetermined. The CDR3 length is 12 residues. Germline lookup yields CDR1 KGHDR and CDR2 SFDVKD. V was cut by 10 bases and J by 1 base, with 6 bases left in between. Here the CDR3 reads CATGRNTGELFF. The CDR3 DNA reads as TGTGCCACGGGCAGGAACACCGGGGAGCTGTTTTTT.

The V call is TRBV7-2, the J call TRBJ1-6, with D hard to call. Germline V gives CDR1 SGHTA, CDR2 FQGNSA. V was trimmed by 2 bases and J by 0 bases, leaving 8 bases between them. This CDR3 contains 16 residues. CDR3 sequence (DNA): TGTGCCAGCAGCTTAATCGGAGGCTCCTATAATTCACCCCTCCACTTT. Protein: CASSLIGGSYNSPLHF.

The chain employs TRBV5-6 and TRBJ1-1; D possibly corresponds to TRBD1 (5 bases). V lost 0 bases and J lost 3, with 15 bases in between. The CDR3 consists of 16 residues. The V gene's germline CDR1 is SGHDT and CDR2 YYEEEE. CDR3: CASSLGQGTLYTEAFF. CDR3 nucleotides: TGTGCCAGCAGCTTGGGGCAGGGAACTCTGTACACTGAAGCTTTCTTT.

The V call is TRBV5-1, the J call TRBJ1-2, with 7 bases that match TRBD1. CDR3 size: 14 residues. The junction had 5 bases not matched to a gene; V was cut back by 4 bases and J by 2 bases. The germline gives CDR1 SGHRS, CDR2 YFSETQ. The CDR3 DNA follows: TGCGCCAGCAGCGCCGGACAGGCAAACTATGGCTACACCTTC. Protein sequence: CASSAGQANYGYTF.

The chain is built from TRBV15 and TRBJ2-1; D ambiguous. The V end lost 0 bases, the J end lost 8 bases, and 11 bases lay between the germline ends. Germline CDR1 reads LNHNV; CDR2 reads YYDKDF (reference sequence). There are 14 residues in the CDR3. The CDR3 reads CATSRDARKDEQFF. CDR3 in DNA: TGTGCCACCAGCAGAGATGCCCGGAAGGATGAGCAGTTCTTC.

The CDR3 is CASSFGGSTEAFF. In DNA form, the CDR3 reads TGTGCCAGCAGTTTTGGGGGGAGCACTGAAGCTTTCTTT. V is TRBV12-3 or TRBV12-4 and J is TRBJ1-1; maybe TRBD1 (5 bases). Trimming removed 3 bases from V and 4 bases from J, with 9 bases in between. The length of the CDR3 is 13 residues.

The chain combines TRBV30 with TRBJ1-5; possible D gene TRBD1, 6 bases. There are 14 residues in the CDR3. The V gene lost 0 bases and the J gene lost 6 bases, with 12 bases spanning the gap. The germline V gene encodes CDR1 GTSNPN and CDR2 SVGIG (reference sequence). DNA for the CDR3: TGTGCCTGGAGTGTAGGGGGGGCCCTTCAGCCCCAGCATTTT. As protein: CAWSVGGALQPQHF.

This chain joins TRBV5-4 and TRBJ1-3; 9 positions agree with TRBD1. Germline CDR1 SGHNT, CDR2 YYREEE (reference sequence). The CDR3 contains 14 residues. J was trimmed by 4 bases and V by 4 bases; bases with no gene match: 3. This CDR3 is CASSADRGGNTIYF. The CDR3, as DNA: TGTGCCAGCAGCGCGGACAGGGGAGGAAACACCATATATTTT.

The V gene is TRBV4-1, the J gene TRBJ2-7, with a tentative D call TRBD1 (6 bases). CDR3 length: 14 amino acids. V was clipped by 6 bases and J by 0 bases, with 12 bases between them. The germline CDR1 and CDR2 sequences are MGHRA and YSYEKL. CDR3 bases: TGCGCCAGCAGACAGGGCCCTTCCTCCTACGAGCAGTACTTC. Its translation is CASRQGPSSYEQYF.

The V and J genes are TRBV7-8 and TRBJ1-1; D possibly corresponds to TRBD1 (6 bases). Trimming pared 4 bases from V and 6 bases from J, leaving 12 bases between. CDR3 length equals 13 residues. CDR1 is SGHVS, CDR2 FQNEAQ, per germline. CDR3 residues: CASSSGTFAEAFF. The CDR3 DNA reads TGTGCCAGCAGCTCAGGGACATTTGCTGAAGCTTTCTTT.

This clone appeared a few times. This chain connects TRBV7-8 to TRBJ1-3; D is uncertain. This CDR3 region has 20 residues. Trimming stripped 4 bases from V and 0 bases from J, with 25 bases between. Germline assignment: CDR1 SGHVS and CDR2 FQNEAQ. In DNA, the CDR3 is TGTGCCAGCAGCTACTATCGTGGGCGATTGAAGGGCTCCTCTGGAAACACCATATATTTT. Translating gives CASSYYRGRLKGSSGNTIYF.

V and J are TRBV7-2 and TRBJ1-2, with D possibly being TRBD1 (6 bases). The germline V gene encodes CDR1 SGHTA and CDR2 FQGNSA. CDR3 length: 16 residues. V shed 6 bases and J shed 5 bases, with 22 bases lying between them. CDR3 sequence: CASSRLGGVSGYGYTF. CDR3 DNA sequence: TGTGCCAGCAGTCGGCTGGGGGGCGTTAGTGGTTATGGCTACACCTTC.

The chain links TRBV6-2 or TRBV6-3 to TRBJ2-2; TRBD2 aligns across 9 bases. J lost 5 bases, V lost 4 bases, and 8 bases had no gene match. Germline V lookup: CDR1 MNHEY, CDR2 SVGEGT. There are 16 residues in the CDR3. CDR3 in amino acids: CASSSFSGRGTGELFF. CDR3 coding DNA: TGTGCCAGCAGTTCCTTTAGCGGGAGAGGGACCGGGGAGCTGTTTTTT.

The rearrangement links TRBV4-2 to TRBJ2-7; TRBD1 or TRBD2 may be the D gene (6 bases each). This CDR3 comprises 13 residues. Germline-derived CDR1 and CDR2 are LGHNA and YNFKEQ. Trimming removed 0 bases from V and 5 bases from J, with 8 bases in between. DNA for the CDR3: TGTGCCAGCAGCCAAGAAGGGGGGAACGAGCAGTACTTC. Protein sequence: CASSQEGGNEQYF.

The V call is TRBV28, the J call TRBJ2-2, with D tentatively TRBD1 (6 bases). Trimming shortened V by 7 bases and J by 4 bases, and 16 bases separated the two germline ends. Germline CDR1 MDHEN, CDR2 SYDVKM. The CDR3 consists of 15 residues. The CDR3 region is CASTWAGAFTGELFF. The CDR3 coding sequence is TGTGCCAGCACATGGGCAGGGGCATTCACCGGGGAGCTGTTTTTT.

The chain couples TRBV18 to TRBJ1-5; TRBD1 is a possible D gene (5 bases). CDR3 size: 15 residues. V lost 6 bases, J lost 11 bases, and 23 bases lay in between. CDR1 and CDR2 from the germline V gene are KGHSH and LQKENI. The CDR3 is CASSPVMQGTNAQHF. In DNA, the CDR3 is TGTGCCAGCTCCCCCGTGATGCAGGGAACGAACGCCCAGCATTTT.

The rearrangement joins TRBV28 to TRBJ2-1; TRBD1 agrees at 10 bases. CDR3 size: 16 residues. V lost 4 bases, J lost 3 bases, and 6 bases stayed unmatched. Germline loops: CDR1 MDHEN, CDR2 SYDVKM. The chain's CDR3 is CASSSIRDRGYNEQFF. The CDR3 DNA follows: TGTGCCAGCAGTTCGATCAGGGACAGGGGCTACAATGAGCAGTTCTTC.

The chain combines TRBV9 with TRBJ1-1, with a possible D match to TRBD1 (6 bases). The CDR3 is made up of 15 amino acids. V lost 4 bases, J lost 3 bases, and 16 bases lay in between. Germline CDR1 and CDR2: SGDLS and YYNGEE. The CDR3 DNA reads TGTGCCAGCAGCCGCGGCGGGGGGGCTGACACTGAAGCTTTCTTT. Translating gives CASSRGGGADTEAFF.

The chain is built from TRBV18 and TRBJ2-5; 14 bases are shared with TRBD2. The CDR3 totals 16 residues. The germline V gene encodes CDR1 KGHSH and CDR2 LQKENI. V dropped 3 bases and J dropped 7; count of bases not matched to a gene: 7. This chain's CDR3 is CASSPTSGRAKPTQYF. The CDR3 bases are TGTGCCAGCTCACCGACTAGCGGGAGGGCGAAGCCGACCCAGTACTTC.